The present entry profiles one T cell receptor beta chain with its context. It was treatment-naive patients with stable or active relapsing-remitting disease who made up the multiple sclerosis controls. Random hexamers served to reverse transcribe about 0.5 to 1 ug RNA. Across 54 Vbeta and 13 Jbeta, TCR beta CDR3 was amplified with immunoSEQ multiplex PCR. TCRdb re-called the immunoSEQ multiplex PCR reads with MiXCR, one entry per CDR3 protein. The table shows about 250,000 distinct CDR3 sequences, with 93% occurring only once. This record comes from a study of CD8 T cells in Susac syndrome. V was trimmed by 0 bases and J by 3 bases, leaving 15 bases between them. This CDR3 is built from 17 residues. In germline, CDR1 is LGHNA, CDR2 YNFKEQ.

The J gene is TRBJ2-1, the V gene TRBV4-2; D gene ambiguous. Sample: CD4+ T cells from PBMCs. The clonotype was recovered from a human donor with multiple sclerosis. CDR3 sequence: CASSQDIRADLYNEQFF. The CDR3 nucleotides read TGTGCCAGCAGCCAAGATATAAGAGCCGACCTCTACAATGAGCAGTTCTTC.